These T cell receptor beta chains were read from a single sample in a study of blood T cell repertoires in COVID-19. Profiled with immunoSEQ multiplex PCR; TCRdb holds only in-frame clones, not every one. The repertoire holds around 400,000 clones, with under 85% as singletons. Material for sequencing was PBMCs or T cells enriched from blood (not recorded which). Receptors were obtained from a woman aged 50 to 60 who had recovered from COVID-19. Each CDR3 is given with its conserved first and last residue. Each record gives: D gene, J gene, CDR3 length, clone size, V gene, CDR3 DNA, CDR3 protein. A D gene is named only where the DNA matches it firmly. Clone size is stated in some rows and not others, as once, few, many or a class when expanded.

NA TRBJ2-5 13 NA TRBV28 TGTGCCATCTCTGCGGAGGACCAAGAGACCCAGTACTTC CAISAEDQETQYF
TRBD1 TRBJ2-3 14 NA TRBV2 TGTGCCAGCAGTCCACAGGGGCCCGCGCGGACGCAGTATTTT CASSPQGPARTQYF
NA TRBJ1-2 14 NA TRBV29-1 TGCAGCGTTGAACAGGGTCTGACTAACTATGGCTACACCTTC CSVEQGLTNYGYTF
TRBD1 TRBJ1-5 16 NA TRBV7-2 TGTGCCAGCAGCATCGGACAGGGGTTAAGCAATCAGCCCCAGCATTTT CASSIGQGLSNQPQHF
NA TRBJ2-3 15 NA TRBV7-2 TGTGCCAGCACATCCCGGCGGGGAGTCACAGATACGCAGTATTTT CASTSRRGVTDTQYF
TRBD2 TRBJ2-5 17 NA TRBV2 TGTGCCAGCAGTCTACCCGTAGCGGGTGGATCCGAAGAGACCCAGTACTTC CASSLPVAGGSEETQYF
NA TRBJ2-1 14 NA TRBV7-9 TGTGCCAGCAGCCCGCCCCGGGGGAACAATGAGCAGTTCTTC CASSPPRGNNEQFF
TRBD2 TRBJ2-1 15 NA TRBV6-5 TGTGCCAGCAGGAAGAGCGGGGGGGCCTACAATGAGCAGTTCTTC CASRKSGGAYNEQFF
TRBD1 TRBJ1-2 14 NA TRBV5-1 TGCGCCAGCAGCTTGACCCAGGGGGAGGATGGCTACACCTTC CASSLTQGEDGYTF
NA TRBJ1-4 14 NA TRBV7-2 TGTGCCAGCAGCTTAGGGATGGGGAGTGAAAAACTGTTTTTT CASSLGMGSEKLFF
NA TRBJ1-5 16 NA TRBV18 TGTGCCAGCTCACTAAACAGGGCGGCCGTAGGACAGCCCCAGCATTTT CASSLNRAAVGQPQHF
NA TRBJ1-5 15 NA TRBV2 TGTGCCAGCAGTGAAGGGTACAGTCACAATCAGCCCCAGCATTTT CASSEGYSHNQPQHF
NA TRBJ1-1 15 NA TRBV9 TGTGCCAGCAGCCCCGGACAGACCGCGAACACTGAAGCTTTCTTT CASSPGQTANTEAFF
TRBD1 TRBJ2-7 15 NA TRBV5-1 TGCGCCAGCAGCTTCGGGACAGCGAGCTCCTACGAGCAGTACTTC CASSFGTASSYEQYF
TRBD1 TRBJ1-6 16 NA TRBV5-6 TGTGCCAGCAGCTTGCGCGGCGCAGGGGGCGTTTCACCCCTCCACTTT CASSLRGAGGVSPLHF
NA TRBJ1-6 13 NA TRBV30 TGTGCCTGGAGGGAGGGGTATAATTCACCCCTCCACTTT CAWREGYNSPLHF
TRBD1 TRBJ1-2 16 NA TRBV13 TGTGCCAGCAGCTTAAGTGGGGACAGGGGGTTCTATGGCTACACCTTC CASSLSGDRGFYGYTF
TRBD1 TRBJ1-1 20 NA TRBV18 TGTGCCAGCTCACGGGAGCCAATAGGGACAGGGAAAAAAATGAACACTGAAGCTTTCTTT CASSREPIGTGKKMNTEAFF
NA TRBJ1-6 14 once TRBV7-2 TGTGCCAGCAGCGCGTCCCCCCAGGTTTCACCCCTCCACTTT CASSASPQVSPLHF
TRBD1 TRBJ2-1 14 NA TRBV2 TGTGCCAGCCAAAACCGGGACAGGGCCACTGAGCAGTTCTTC CASQNRDRATEQFF
NA TRBJ2-3 13 NA TRBV12-3/TRBV12-4 TGTGCCAGCAGTTCCCCCTTCACAGATACGCAGTATTTT CASSSPFTDTQYF
NA TRBJ2-7 14 NA TRBV5-8 TGTGCCAGCAGCCATGGAGGGCGCTCCTACGAGCAGTACTTC CASSHGGRSYEQYF
TRBD1 TRBJ1-2 12 NA TRBV19 TGTGCCAGTAGTCCAGGGGGCTCTGGCTACACCTTC CASSPGGSGYTF
NA TRBJ1-4 17 NA TRBV5-1 TGCGCCAGCAGCTTGGCCGTGGTATCGGCAGGGGATGAAAAACTGTTTTTT CASSLAVVSAGDEKLFF
NA TRBJ1-2 11 few TRBV30 TGTGCCTGGAGTGAGCTCTATGGCTACACCTTC CAWSELYGYTF
NA TRBJ1-3 16 NA TRBV11-2 TGTGCCAGCAGCTTAGCCCCCCGGGGCTCTGGAAACACCATATATTTT CASSLAPRGSGNTIYF
NA TRBJ1-2 16 NA TRBV6-1 TGTGCCAGCAGTGATTGGGGGCAGGGCGTTAACTATGGCTACACCTTC CASSDWGQGVNYGYTF
NA TRBJ2-1 14 few TRBV5-1 TGCGCCAGCAGAACCGGGACTGGTAACAATGAGCAGTTCTTC CASRTGTGNNEQFF
TRBD2 TRBJ2-3 15 NA TRBV6-5 TGTGCCAGCACGACCGGGGGAGGGACTACAGATACGCAGTATTTT CASTTGGGTTDTQYF
TRBD2 TRBJ2-3 15 NA TRBV30 TGTGCCTGGAGTGTTTCAGCGGGAGGGGTCGATACGCAGTATTTT CAWSVSAGGVDTQYF
NA TRBJ1-6 13 NA TRBV15 TGTGCCACCGCCCGGGGAAATAATTCACCCCTCCACTTT CATARGNNSPLHF
TRBD1 TRBJ1-5 15 NA TRBV5-8 TGTGCCAGCAGGCTGACAGGGGGTAGCAATCAGCCCCAGCATTTT CASRLTGGSNQPQHF
TRBD1 TRBJ2-2 15 NA TRBV19 TGTGCCAGTAGTAGAGCGGGACAGGGTACCGGGGAGCTGTTTTTT CASSRAGQGTGELFF
NA TRBJ1-1 13 few TRBV19 TGTGCCAGTAGTATTGACAGTCCCACTGAAGCTTTCTTT CASSIDSPTEAFF
NA TRBJ2-2 14 NA TRBV7-2 TGTGCCAGCAGCCCTCGAGGGGGGGCCGGGGAGCTGTTTTTT CASSPRGGAGELFF
NA TRBJ2-7 14 NA TRBV9 TGTGCCAGCAGCGTAGGCGCAGGGGAGTACGAGCAGTACTTC CASSVGAGEYEQYF
TRBD2 TRBJ2-3 16 NA TRBV6-5 TGTGCCAGCAGTTGGGGAGAGAGCGGGGGGGCTCATACGCAGTATTTT CASSWGESGGAHTQYF
NA TRBJ1-2 13 NA TRBV6-5 TGTGCCAGCAGGGACACAGGGCAACGGGGCTACACCTTC CASRDTGQRGYTF
TRBD1 TRBJ1-1 15 NA TRBV18 TGTGCCAGCTCACCGACAGGGGACCCGAACACTGAAGCTTTCTTT CASSPTGDPNTEAFF
NA TRBJ1-5 15 many TRBV5-8 TGTGCCAGCAGCGAGGGACAAAAGGGAAATCAGCCCCAGCATTTT CASSEGQKGNQPQHF
TRBD1 TRBJ1-2 12 NA TRBV29-1 TGCAGCGTTGACGACAGGGTCTATGGCTACACCTTC CSVDDRVYGYTF
TRBD2 TRBJ2-1 15 NA TRBV19 TGTGCCAGTAGTCCTAGCGGGAGTCGGTACAATGAGCAGTTCTTC CASSPSGSRYNEQFF
NA TRBJ1-2 16 NA TRBV19 TGTGCCAGTAGTCCCCACCGAGGTACAGGAAGCTATGGCTACACCTTC CASSPHRGTGSYGYTF
NA TRBJ1-2 13 few TRBV3-1/TRBV3-2 TGTGCCAGCAGCCCCGCCGGGAACTATGGCTACACCTTC CASSPAGNYGYTF
NA TRBJ1-1 15 NA TRBV7-9 TGTGCCAGCAGCTTAGCAGGGAGCTTGAACACTGAAGCTTTCTTT CASSLAGSLNTEAFF
NA TRBJ1-2 14 NA TRBV9 TGTGCCAGCAGCGTAGGCACAGCTAACTATGGCTACACCTTC CASSVGTANYGYTF
NA TRBJ1-4 14 NA TRBV5-1 TGCGCCAGCAGCCTAGCCCTAGGAGGAGAAAAACTGTTTTTT CASSLALGGEKLFF
NA TRBJ1-5 15 once TRBV9 TGTGCCAGCAGCTCAGGCCCCTGGGGCAATCAGCCCCAGCATTTT CASSSGPWGNQPQHF
TRBD2 TRBJ2-1 16 NA TRBV4-2 TGTGCCAGCAGCCAAAGGGGCGGGAGCTCCTACAATGAGCAGTTCTTC CASSQRGGSSYNEQFF
TRBD1 TRBJ2-7 16 NA TRBV27 TGTGCCAGCAGCAACCTAAACCGGGACAGAAAATACGAGCAGTACTTC CASSNLNRDRKYEQYF
NA TRBJ2-3 15 NA TRBV6-5 TGTGCCAGCAGTTACTCGACAGGTTGGACAGATACGCAGTATTTT CASSYSTGWTDTQYF
TRBD1 TRBJ1-4 14 NA TRBV5-1 TGCGCCAGCAGCTTCGGGACAGCTAATGAAAAACTGTTTTTT CASSFGTANEKLFF
NA TRBJ2-3 13 NA TRBV6-5 TGTGCCCACCGGGACCCAGGGGCAGATACGCAGTATTTT CAHRDPGADTQYF
NA TRBJ2-7 13 NA TRBV6-5 TGTGCCAGCAGCCTCTTTACCAGCTACGAGCAGTACTTC CASSLFTSYEQYF
NA TRBJ1-1 15 NA TRBV19 TGTGCCAGTAGTCCGAACAGGACCCCGAACACTGAAGCTTTCTTT CASSPNRTPNTEAFF